The clone carrying this T cell receptor (beta chain) was observed at least ten times. Per the germline V gene, CDR1 is SQVTM and CDR2 is ANQGSEA. The CDR3 loop spans 15 amino acids. Germline trimming cut 4 bases from V and 2 bases from J; bases unmatched to any gene: 8. TCRbeta library construction was performed incorporating unique molecular identifiers. One entry per CDR3 protein, called by TCRdb with MiXCR from the PCR reads. Among roughly 490,000 distinct CDR3 sequences listed, roughly 11% were seen once. The data derive from a study of T-cell reconstitution after alpha-beta-depleted transplantation in children.

The chain is built from TRBV29-1 and TRBJ2-1; 7 bases agree with TRBD2. The sequence derives from a female patient aged 2-15 years who had a stem cell transplant for aplastic anemia, so the T cells may come from the graft donor. Specimen: PBMCs, mostly from graft donor cells, collected 180 days after TCRalphabeta/CD19-depleted stem cell transplant. CDR3 loop: CSVVSGLGPYNEQFF. The CDR3 coding sequence is TGCAGCGTTGTTAGCGGGTTGGGGCCCTACAATGAGCAGTTCTTC.